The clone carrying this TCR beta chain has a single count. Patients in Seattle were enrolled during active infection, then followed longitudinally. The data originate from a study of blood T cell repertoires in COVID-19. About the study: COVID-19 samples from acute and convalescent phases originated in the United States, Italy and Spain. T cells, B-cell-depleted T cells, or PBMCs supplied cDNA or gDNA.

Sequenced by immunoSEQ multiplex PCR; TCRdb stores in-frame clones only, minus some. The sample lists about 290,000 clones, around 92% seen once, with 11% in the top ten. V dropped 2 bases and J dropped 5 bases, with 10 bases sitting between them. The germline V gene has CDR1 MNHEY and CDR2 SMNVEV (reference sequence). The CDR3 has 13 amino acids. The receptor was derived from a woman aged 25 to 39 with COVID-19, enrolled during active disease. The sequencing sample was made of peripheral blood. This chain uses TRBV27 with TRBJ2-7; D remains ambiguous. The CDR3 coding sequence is TGTGCCAGCAGTTTAGGTTACACCCACGAGCAGTACTTC. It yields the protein CASSLGYTHEQYF.